This T cell receptor (beta chain) stems from a study of T cells expressing NK-cell markers. Study-level background: It was sorted CD3+CD56-NKG2C+, CD3+CD56+NKG2C- and CD3+CD56+NKG2C+ T cells that provided the TCR beta repertoires. HCMV serostatus: seven of eight sequenced donors positive, one negative.

Germline V CDR1 and CDR2: KGHSH, LQKENI. The CDR3 spans 14 residues. 5'RACE template switching with UMIs produced the TCR beta cDNA. TCRdb re-analyzed the 5' RACE reads; it lists each CDR3 protein once, without DNA. This repertoire includes some 440,000 distinct CDR3 sequences. Details on this clonotype: Its target is unknown.

Study-level points and caveats: Roughly six donors showed dominant NKG2C+ clonotypes comprising roughly 1.0-7.0% of their CD8+ T cells.

The TCR originated in a woman in her forties or fifties in good health. Input material: blood T cells: a sorted CD56 or NKG2C T cell subset, CD4+ or CD8+ T cells, or bulk PBMC T cells (not recorded which). This chain uses TRBV18 with TRBJ2-4; checking the TCRdb D call of TRBD1 is not possible without DNA. The CDR3 loop is CASSPRQGEDIQYF.